This T cell receptor beta chain was recovered during a study of blood T cell repertoires in COVID-19. Study overall: The study drew acute and convalescent COVID-19 samples from the United States, Italy and Spain. T cells, B-cell-depleted T cells, or PBMCs provided the cDNA or gDNA that served as material.

In the authors' methods: Estimates of nucleated cell counts were drawn from the amplification of reference gene primers. The repertoire was sequenced with immunoSEQ multiplex PCR; TCRdb's copy has only in-frame clones and lacks some. V, J and clone size are those of that table, while D and trimming were read from the DNA. The sample has 250,000 to 300,000 clones, about 91% seen once. Trimming cost V 2 bases and J 4 bases, with 7 bases left between them. The CDR3 consists of 13 residues. CDR1 is SGHTA and CDR2 is FQGTGA in the germline V gene. This TCR was sampled from a woman aged 30 to 39 who had recovered from COVID-19. The rearrangement uses TRBV7-3 and TRBJ2-3, with D maybe TRBD2 (6 bases). Sequencing was performed on peripheral blood. As DNA, the CDR3 is TGTGCCAGCAGCTTATGGAGGGCAGATACGCAGTATTTT. This translates into CASSLWRADTQYF. Looking up the rest from reference TRBV7-3 and TRBJ2-3 gives the full variable domain: GAGVSQTPSNKVTEKGKYVELRCDPISGHTALYWYRQSLGQGPEFLIYFQGTGAADDSGLPNDRFFAVRPEGSVSTLKIQRTERGDSAVYLCASSLWRADTQYFGPGTRLTVL.